The 11 T cell receptor beta chains given below trace back to one sample, sequenced in a study of PD-L1 blockade in urothelial cancer. Libraries were prepared by immunoSEQ multiplex PCR; TCRdb keeps only in-frame clonotypes and omits some of them. The data hold about 45,000 clones, with about nine tenths observed a single time. Material: PBMCs, obtained around atezolizumab (anti-PD-L1) treatment. These receptors were taken from a man older than 75 with urothelial cancer.

This chain links TRBV11-2 with TRBJ2-6, with TRBD1 matching 8 bases. The length of the CDR3 is 16 residues. Trimming cost V 4 bases and J 4 bases; bases outside gene matches: 6. CDR1 and CDR2 (germline): SGHAT, FQNNGV. In DNA, the CDR3 is TGTGCCAGCAGCTCGGACAGGGTGGGGGGGGCCAACGTCCTGACTTTC. It yields the protein CASSSDRVGGANVLTF.

The rearrangement joins TRBV27 to TRBJ1-2, with 9 bases matching TRBD1. The CDR3 extends over 16 amino acids. Germline V gene lookup returns CDR1 MNHEY and CDR2 SMNVEV (reference sequence). J was trimmed by 6 bases and V by 10 bases; bases with no gene match: 18. The CDR3 DNA reads as TGTGCCACCGAAGAAAAGCCGGGACAGGGAGTTAATGGCTACACCTTC. It codes for CATEEKPGQGVNGYTF.

Points on this clone: Mismatch with germline at one junction end may stem from a read error. The V gene is TRBV15, the J gene TRBJ2-5, with a weak D call TRBD2 (5 bases). The CDR3 consists of 15 residues. The germline V gene encodes CDR1 LNHNV and CDR2 YYDKDF (reference sequence). The CDR3 DNA is TGTGCCACCAGCAGAGGAGGGCCTGACCAGGAGACCCAGTACTTC. It specifies CATSRGGPDQETQYF.

The V gene is TRBV6-5, the J gene TRBJ1-5; 7 nucleotides match TRBD1. The junction had 10 bases not matched to a gene; V was cut back by 6 bases and J by 5 bases. The CDR3 totals 15 residues. In germline, CDR1 is MNHEY, CDR2 SVGAGI. The CDR3 region has the DNA TGTGCCAGCAGGACAGGGAAGGTGGGGGATCAGCCCCAGCATTTT. Translation: CASRTGKVGDQPQHF.

This chain uses TRBV7-2 with TRBJ1-3, with D possibly TRBD1 on 5 matching bases. CDR1 is SGHTA, CDR2 FQGNSA, per germline. Trimming took 1 base from V and 8 from J, leaving 6 bases between them. The CDR3 runs to 12 residues. The CDR3 sequence: CASSLGGYTIYF. The CDR3 nucleotides are TGTGCCAGCAGCTTAGGGGGCTACACCATATATTTT.

V gene TRBV5-1 combines with J gene TRBJ2-2, with D unclear. The germline gives CDR1 SGHRS, CDR2 YFSETQ. Trimming removed 3 bases at V and 6 bases at J, with 15 bases between. This CDR3 has 15 amino acids. The DNA of the CDR3 is TGCGCCAGCAGCTGGATCCCGGATGGAGCCGGGGAGCTGTTTTTT. It specifies CASSWIPDGAGELFF.

The genes are TRBV10-3 and TRBJ2-3; 7 positions match TRBD1. Germline V gene data show CDR1 as ENHRY and CDR2 as SYGVKD. Losses at the gene ends were 6 bases for V and 3 bases for J; bases not matched to a gene: 3. The CDR3 consists of 13 residues. CDR3 amino acids: CAIRETGTDTQYF. The CDR3 region has the DNA TGTGCCATCAGGGAGACAGGGACAGATACGCAGTATTTT.

The chain couples TRBV5-4 to TRBJ2-1, with TRBD1 identical over 8 bases. CDR1 SGHNT and CDR2 YYREEE come from the germline V gene (reference sequence). Germline trimming cut 3 bases from V and 8 bases from J; bases unmatched to any gene: 4. CDR3 length: 13 residues. CDR3 sequence reads: CASSSGTGDEQFF. The DNA of the CDR3 is TGTGCCAGCAGCTCCGGGACAGGCGATGAGCAGTTCTTC.

The rearrangement uses TRBV7-2 and TRBJ1-5; D is unresolved. Germline V gives CDR1 SGHTA, CDR2 FQGNSA. The length of the CDR3 is 14 residues. V was clipped by 2 bases and J by 5 bases, with 10 bases between them. The CDR3 region has the DNA TGTGCCAGCAGCTTAAGAGCTGAATATCAGCCCCAGCATTTT. Its protein is CASSLRAEYQPQHF.

The chain combines TRBV5-6 with TRBJ1-2; possible D gene TRBD1, 6 bases. Germline CDR1 reads SGHDT; CDR2 reads YYEEEE. Trimming cost V 2 bases and J 2 bases, with 16 bases left between them. This CDR3 is built from 16 residues. CDR3: CASSLGKAGTNYGYTF. In DNA form, the CDR3 reads TGTGCCAGCAGCTTAGGGAAGGCAGGGACAAACTATGGCTACACCTTC.

This chain links TRBV28 with TRBJ2-7, with TRBD1 matching 9 bases. After removal of 4 bases from V and 1 base from J, the junction contained 8 bases not matched to a gene. CDR3 length equals 16 residues. Germline V gene data show CDR1 as MDHEN and CDR2 as SYDVKM. The CDR3 loop reads CASSSPGGQGSYEQYF. CDR3 nucleotides: TGTGCCAGCAGTTCTCCCGGAGGACAGGGGTCCTACGAGCAGTACTTC.